Listed below are T cell receptor beta chains from one sample, sequenced in a study of cytomegalovirus exposure and HLA in healthy donors. Data came from immunoSEQ multiplex PCR; TCRdb stores just in-frame clones and leaves some out. The sample lists fewer than 200,000 clones, 70% to 80% occurring once. Sample: PBMCs. The receptors derive from a female donor in good health and CMV-seronegative. The CDR3 runs from the conserved cysteine through the conserved F or W. The D gene is left open where the match is weak. Rows may omit the clone size; those that give it use once, few, many or a size class.

j_call | d_call | clone_size | v_call | cdr3_aa | cdr3_nt
TRBJ1-2 | - | - | TRBV7-2 | CASSFYDGYTF | TGTGCCAGCAGCTTTTATGATGGCTACACCTTC
TRBJ2-5 | TRBD2 | once | TRBV28 | CASSPQLAGVRETQYF | TGTGCCAGCAGCCCACAACTAGCGGGAGTTCGAGAGACCCAGTACTTC
TRBJ2-1 | TRBD2 | - | TRBV7-9 | CASSTRTSGRYNEQFF | TGTGCCAGCAGCACCCGGACTAGCGGGAGATACAATGAGCAGTTCTTC
TRBJ2-1 | - | - | TRBV7-3 | CASSSPRDLGEQFF | TGTGCCAGCAGCTCGCCCAGGGACTTGGGTGAGCAGTTCTTC
TRBJ1-5 | TRBD1 | - | TRBV2 | CASSGGTGESQPQHF | TGTGCCAGCAGTGGGGGGACAGGCGAGAGTCAGCCCCAGCATTTT
TRBJ1-4 | - | - | TRBV9 | CASSVGGGRGATNEKLFF | TGTGCCAGCAGCGTAGGGGGGGGGCGAGGGGCAACTAATGAAAAACTGTTTTTT
TRBJ2-7 | - | few | TRBV12-2 | CASRLASQRGNSYEQYF | TGTGCAAGTCGCTTAGCGTCCCAGCGGGGGAACTCCTACGAGCAGTACTTC
TRBJ2-3 | TRBD2 | - | TRBV27 | CASSLAGASTDTQYF | TGTGCCAGCAGTTTAGCGGGAGCGTCGACAGATACGCAGTATTTT
TRBJ2-7 | - | once | TRBV14 | CASSSRQVLTYEQYF | TGTGCCAGCAGCTCCCGACAGGTCCTTACCTACGAGCAGTACTTC
TRBJ2-4 | - | - | TRBV7-2 | CASSLTGSLSIQYF | TGTGCCAGCAGCTTAACGGGTTCATTATCGATTCAGTACTTC
TRBJ2-5 | - | - | TRBV27 | CASSTGVWETQYF | TGTGCCAGCAGTACGGGAGTGTGGGAGACCCAGTACTTC
TRBJ2-7 | - | - | TRBV6-6 | CASRLTGKAAYEQYF | TGTGCCAGCAGGTTAACAGGGAAGGCGGCCTACGAGCAGTACTTC
TRBJ2-6 | - | once | TRBV19 | CASSNPGTRASGANVLTF | TGTGCCAGTAGTAATCCCGGGACAAGAGCCTCTGGGGCCAACGTCCTGACTTTC
TRBJ1-2 | - | - | TRBV18 | CASSPDSKGYTF | TGTGCCAGCTCACCGGACAGTAAAGGCTACACCTTC
TRBJ2-7 | TRBD2 | - | TRBV10-3 | CAISESSGTGYEQYF | TGTGCCATCAGTGAGTCCAGCGGGACGGGCTACGAGCAGTACTTC
TRBJ1-1 | TRBD1 | - | TRBV28 | CASSKGQGYREILMNTEAFF | TGTGCCAGCAGTAAGGGACAGGGGTACCGAGAAATACTCATGAACACTGAAGCTTTCTTT
TRBJ2-7 | - | - | TRBV25-1 | CASSDAYEQYF | TGTGCCAGCAGTGACGCCTACGAGCAGTACTTC
TRBJ2-4 | - | - | TRBV7-9 | CASSVRTMGSQYF | TGTGCCAGCAGCGTACGGACTATGGGAAGTCAGTACTTC
TRBJ2-2 | TRBD1 | - | TRBV7-3 | CASSIQGGPTGELFF | TGTGCCAGCAGTATACAGGGGGGCCCCACCGGGGAGCTGTTTTTT
TRBJ2-1 | TRBD1 | once | TRBV5-4 | CASSFGTGLYNEQFF | TGTGCCAGCAGCTTCGGGACAGGCCTCTACAATGAGCAGTTCTTC
TRBJ2-3 | TRBD1 | - | TRBV5-1 | CASSLVQGVTDTQYF | TGCGCCAGCAGCTTGGTACAGGGGGTCACAGATACGCAGTATTTT
TRBJ2-7 | TRBD2 | - | TRBV18 | CASSPHTSGRDEQYF | TGTGCCAGCTCACCTCACACTAGCGGGAGGGACGAGCAGTACTTC
TRBJ1-1 | - | once | TRBV30 | CAWSFGGSNTEAFF | TGTGCCTGGAGTTTCGGGGGGTCGAATACTGAAGCTTTCTTT
TRBJ1-1 | TRBD1 | few | TRBV5-1 | CASMSGSGGGNTEAFF | TGCGCCAGCATGAGTGGGTCAGGGGGAGGGAACACTGAAGCTTTCTTT
TRBJ1-3 | - | - | TRBV7-9 | CSSSYRPGHSYSGNTIYF | TGTTCCAGCAGCTATCGCCCGGGACACTCATACTCTGGAAACACCATATATTTT
TRBJ1-2 | TRBD1 | - | TRBV19 | CASLQGAYGYTF | TGTGCCAGTCTCCAGGGGGCATATGGCTACACCTTC
TRBJ2-7 | - | - | TRBV29-1 | CSVESGGSYEQYF | TGCAGCGTTGAGTCCGGGGGCTCCTACGAGCAGTACTTC
TRBJ1-2 | TRBD1 | once | TRBV9 | CASSVDRGHYGYTF | TGTGCCAGCAGCGTCGACAGGGGACACTATGGCTACACCTTC
TRBJ1-1 | - | - | TRBV19 | CASSRASHTEAFF | TGTGCCAGTAGTAGGGCCTCCCACACTGAAGCTTTCTTT
TRBJ1-1 | - | - | TRBV7-9 | CASSLADGERGTEAFF | TGTGCCAGCAGCTTAGCGGACGGGGAGAGAGGCACTGAAGCTTTCTTT
TRBJ1-2 | TRBD1 | - | TRBV6-1 | CASSERREQGAGYTF | TGTGCCAGCAGTGAAAGGCGGGAACAGGGGGCAGGCTACACCTTC
TRBJ2-7 | - | - | TRBV27 | CASSLKQSLYEQYF | TGTGCCAGCAGTTTAAAACAGAGCCTTTACGAGCAGTACTTC
TRBJ2-1 | - | once | TRBV19 | CASSSGALVNEQFF | TGTGCCAGTAGTAGCGGGGCCCTCGTCAATGAGCAGTTCTTC
TRBJ1-1 | - | - | TRBV2 | CASSETRGTEAFF | TGTGCCAGCAGTGAAACCCGGGGCACTGAAGCTTTCTTT
TRBJ2-7 | - | - | TRBV28 | CASKIGGEQYF | TGTGCCAGCAAAATAGGAGGCGAGCAGTACTTC
TRBJ2-3 | - | - | TRBV6-6 | CASSKQGANLDTQYF | TGTGCCAGCAGTAAACAGGGAGCGAACCTGGATACGCAGTATTTT
TRBJ1-4 | - | - | TRBV7-6 | CASSLFGTSTNEKLFF | TGTGCCAGCAGCTTATTCGGGACATCAACTAATGAAAAACTGTTTTTT
TRBJ2-7 | TRBD2 | few | TRBV4-1 | CASSQDRIAGAFESYEQYF | TGCGCCAGCAGCCAAGATCGAATAGCGGGAGCCTTTGAGTCCTACGAGCAGTACTTC
TRBJ1-4 | - | - | TRBV2 | CASSEEGRKKLFF | TGTGCCAGCAGTGAGGAGGGGCGAAAAAAACTGTTTTTT
TRBJ2-7 | TRBD1 | few | TRBV7-3 | CASSLTGQGPYEQYF | TGTGCCAGCAGCTTAACGGGACAGGGACCCTACGAGCAGTACTTC
TRBJ2-4 | - | - | TRBV15 | CATSRDGSARMGNIQYF | TGTGCCACCAGCAGAGATGGGTCGGCGCGGATGGGAAACATTCAGTACTTC
TRBJ2-7 | - | few | TRBV27 | CASSLTSSSYEQYF | TGTGCCAGCAGTTTAACCTCCAGCTCCTACGAGCAGTACTTC
TRBJ2-1 | TRBD2 | - | TRBV2 | CASRIGTSSYNEQFF | TGTGCCAGCAGAATAGGGACTAGCTCCTACAATGAGCAGTTCTTC
TRBJ1-1 | - | few | TRBV9 | CASSVGIEATEAFF | TGTGCCAGCAGCGTAGGAATAGAGGCTACTGAAGCTTTCTTT
TRBJ2-3 | - | - | TRBV30 | CASTQGGTTQYF | TGTGCCTCCACCCAGGGCGGGACCACGCAGTATTTT
TRBJ1-6 | - | - | TRBV7-2 | CASSFRRTYNSPLHF | TGTGCCAGCAGCTTTCGGAGAACCTATAATTCACCCCTCCACTTT
TRBJ2-2 | - | - | TRBV9 | CASSVGTNTGELFF | TGTGCCAGCAGCGTAGGCACTAACACCGGGGAGCTGTTTTTT
TRBJ2-1 | TRBD2 | - | TRBV19 | CASSAGGYNEQFF | TGTGCCAGTAGTGCGGGGGGGTACAATGAGCAGTTCTTC